The T cell receptor beta chain under discussion was sequenced for a study of cytomegalovirus exposure and HLA in healthy donors. Study overall: The 120 or so validation repertoires were produced on the same platform as the 550 to 750 repertoires of the first cohort. This was reported in a later analysis. Findings and limits, study-wide: CMV antigen specificity was confirmed in vitro for three CMV-associated chains. The study flagged some 170 TCR beta chains as cytomegalovirus-associated.

The germline CDR1 and CDR2 sequences are SQVTM and ANQGSEA. This CDR3 comprises 14 residues. V lost 2 bases to trimming and J lost 3 bases, with 13 bases between them. The protocol was immunoSEQ multiplex PCR, while the TCRdb copy is restricted to in-frame clones and leaves out a portion. The sample has 89,000 or so clones, roughly 92% seen once. Remarks on this clone: The antigen is undetermined.

The donors were part of the validation cohort of around 110 subjects. That cohort was separate from the first cohort, which comprised 666 subjects. The sequenced sample was PBMCs. This receptor was obtained from a woman aged 30 to 39 in good health and CMV-seropositive. This chain connects TRBV29-1 to TRBJ2-5, with D unclear. The CDR3 coding sequence is TGCAGCGTTGAACAGCAGGTCGTTGAAGAGACCCAGTACTTC. It is translated as CSVEQQVVEETQYF.